These 31 T cell receptor beta chains originate from one sample sequenced in a study of beta chain features in type 1 diabetes. The study, taken as a whole, reports: In every one of the four CD4+ subsets, TCRB CDR3s were moderately but significantly shorter in Type 1 diabetes patients.

These receptors' targets are unknown. Expressed TCRB transcripts were sequenced because the isolated RNA had all been reverse transcribed beforehand. The method was immunoSEQ multiplex PCR; TCRdb's version includes in-frame clones alone and lacks a portion of them. The sample has 25,000 to 30,000 clones, roughly 56% seen once. The specimen was Tregs from blood. The receptors come from a woman aged 18 to 35 with type 1 diabetes.

The gene calls are TRBV5-6 and TRBJ2-7; 8 positions agree with TRBD1. The CDR3 totals 15 residues. The J segment lost 2 bases and the V segment lost 3 bases, leaving 7 bases of the junction unmatched. CDR1 and CDR2 from the germline V gene are SGHDT and YYEEEE. CDR3 DNA: TGTGCCAGCAGCTCTCTCGGGACAGGAGCCTACGAGCAGTACGTC. Residues: CASSSLGTGAYEQYV.

J is TRBJ2-7 and V is TRBV6-1, with 9 bases fitting TRBD1. Trimming took 9 bases from V and 0 from J; bases not matched to a gene: 9. From germline, CDR1 is MNHNS and CDR2 SASEGT. This CDR3 region has 15 residues. CDR3 in amino acids: CASGLGTGSSYEQYV. The DNA for the CDR3 is TGTGCCAGTGGGTTGGGGACAGGGAGCTCCTACGAGCAGTACGTC.

The chain joins TRBV7-2 to TRBJ2-5, with 7 bases aligning to TRBD2. Per germline, CDR1 SGHTA and CDR2 FQGNSA. CDR3 length: 14 amino acids. Germline trimming cut 4 bases from V and 5 bases from J; bases unmatched to any gene: 7. CDR3 loop: CASSYLTSVETQYF. The CDR3, as DNA: TGTGCCAGCAGCTACCTCACTAGCGTCGAGACCCAGTACTTC.

This clone was detected only a few times. The DNA for the CDR3 is TGTGCCAGCAGCTTGTGGTCAGGTTATTCACCCCTCCACTTT. Translated: CASSLWSGYSPLHF. V gene TRBV5-6 combines with J gene TRBJ1-6; D uncertain. The germline V gene encodes CDR1 SGHDT and CDR2 YYEEEE. The V and J ends lost 1 base and 8 bases respectively, with 10 bases between them. The CDR3 is made up of 14 amino acids.

In this sample, this clone turned up a few times. This chain uses TRBV28 with TRBJ2-7; 8 nucleotides agree with TRBD1. Germline CDR1 reads MDHEN; CDR2 reads SYDVKM. This CDR3 region has 13 residues. V lost 6 bases, J lost 6 bases, and 7 bases stayed unmatched. DNA for the CDR3: TGTGCCAGCAGGTCCAGGGGGCGAGGCGAGCAGTACTTC. This sequence encodes CASRSRGRGEQYF.

This chain connects TRBV5-1 to TRBJ2-3; a possible D gene is TRBD1 (5 bases). The CDR3 is 14 residues long. V was trimmed by 0 bases and J by 6 bases, leaving 11 bases between them. CDR1 SGHRS and CDR2 YFSETQ come from the germline V gene. The CDR3 region has the DNA TGCGCCAGCAGCTTGGCCCTAGGGGTGGATACGCAGTATTTT. Translating gives CASSLALGVDTQYF.

The genes are TRBV27 and TRBJ1-1; D is uncertain. This CDR3 is 14 amino acids long. Trimming left V 2 bases short and J 1 base short, with 8 bases between. Germline CDR1 and CDR2: MNHEY and SMNVEV (reference sequence). In nucleotides, the CDR3 is TGTGCCAGCAGTTTACTTCCGGGGAACACTGAAGCTTTCTTT. Translating gives CASSLLPGNTEAFF.

This rearrangement joins TRBV7-9 to TRBJ1-1; no reliable D call. Germline V gives CDR1 SEHNR, CDR2 FQNEAQ (reference sequence). The CDR3 is made up of 14 amino acids. Trimming shortened V by 1 base and J by 1 base, and 7 bases separated the two germline ends. CDR3 sequence reads: CASSLVGANTEAFF. In DNA, the CDR3 is TGTGCCAGCAGCTTAGTGGGCGCGAACACTGAAGCTTTCTTT.

The chain couples TRBV29-1 to TRBJ2-1, with TRBD2 matching over 8 bases. Trimming cost V 7 bases and J 7 bases; bases outside gene matches: 9. The CDR3 spans 13 residues. Germline assignment: CDR1 SQVTM and CDR2 ANQGSEA. CDR3 in amino acids: CSAGGWGSNEQFF. The CDR3 bases are TGCAGCGCGGGAGGGTGGGGGTCAAATGAGCAGTTCTTC.

V is TRBV14 and J is TRBJ1-4; D unclear. V was shortened by 6 bases and J by 8 bases, with 13 bases between the two germline ends. The length of the CDR3 is 13 residues. Germline V gives CDR1 SGHDN, CDR2 FVKESK. The CDR3 coding sequence is TGTGCCAGCAGGCGCGGGCTTGGGGAAAAACTGTTTTTT. Its translation: CASRRGLGEKLFF.

The J gene is TRBJ2-4, the V gene TRBV11-3; no definite D call. From germline, CDR1 is SGHNT and CDR2 YENEEA. V dropped 0 bases and J dropped 1 base, with 13 bases sitting between them. This CDR3 is built from 17 residues. CDR3 nucleotide sequence: TGTGCCAGCAGCTTAGATGACTCCACCGGGGCCAAAAACATTCAGTACTTC. It specifies CASSLDDSTGAKNIQYF.

The table lists this clone with a few counts. The rearrangement uses TRBV7-8 and TRBJ2-3; 13 bases are shared with TRBD2. J gave up 2 bases and V 1 base, and 18 bases lay outside the gene matches. The CDR3 has 22 residues. The germline gives CDR1 SGHVS, CDR2 FQNEAQ. CDR3 in amino acids: CASSLVFGGLAGARLNTDTQYF. The CDR3 nucleotides read TGTGCCAGCAGCTTAGTGTTTGGTGGACTAGCGGGAGCCCGATTAAACACAGATACGCAGTATTTT.

Here the CDR3 reads CAWDRVRGNTIYF. The CDR3 DNA reads as TGTGCCTGGGACCGGGTCCGGGGAAACACCATATATTTT. This chain joins TRBV30 and TRBJ1-3, with unresolved D. The CDR3 has 13 residues. Between the trimmed V and J ends, which lost 5 bases and 4 bases, there was a span of 12 bases. Germline-derived CDR1 and CDR2 are GTSNPN and SVGIG (reference sequence).

This clone showed up just a few times. V gene TRBV5-4 combines with J gene TRBJ2-2, with TRBD2 identical over 7 bases. V lost 3 bases, J lost 0 bases, and 2 bases stayed unmatched. Per the germline V gene, CDR1 is SGHNT and CDR2 is YYREEE (reference sequence). There are 15 residues in the CDR3. The CDR3 reads CASSWAGANTGELFF. CDR3 bases: TGTGCCAGCAGCTGGGCGGGAGCGAACACCGGGGAGCTGTTTTTT. The entire variable domain, with the rest obtained from reference TRBV5-4 and TRBJ2-2, is as follows: ETGVTQSPTHLIKTRGQQVTLRCSSQSGHNTVSWYQQALGQGPQFIFQYYREEENGRGNFPPRFSGLQFPNYSSELNVNALELDDSALYLCASSWAGANTGELFFGEGSRLTVL.

J is TRBJ2-2 and V is TRBV7-3; 13 bases line up with TRBD2. V shed 5 bases, J shed 6 bases, and the junction held 6 bases outside the gene matches. The CDR3 is 16 amino acids. CDR1 and CDR2 (germline): SGHTA, FQGTGA. The CDR3: CASSRTSGRAAGELFF. The CDR3 DNA sequence: TGTGCCAGCAGCCGCACTAGCGGGAGGGCCGCCGGGGAGCTGTTTTTT. Drawing the rest from reference TRBV7-3 and TRBJ2-2, the complete variable domain is GAGVSQTPSNKVTEKGKYVELRCDPISGHTALYWYRQSLGQGPEFLIYFQGTGAADDSGLPNDRFFAVRPEGSVSTLKIQRTERGDSAVYLCASSRTSGRAAGELFFGEGSRLTVL.

V and J are TRBV6-6 and TRBJ1-6, with TRBD1 identical over 10 bases. Unmatched junction bases numbered 4, after V lost 2 bases and J lost 6 bases. CDR3 length: 16 amino acids. CDR1 and CDR2 (germline): MNHNY, SVGAGI (reference sequence). CDR3 DNA sequence: TGTGCCAGCAGTTACCGGGACAGGGGTCCTAATTCACCCCTCCACTTT. Encoded protein: CASSYRDRGPNSPLHF.

This sequence joins TRBV30 and TRBJ2-7; 10 nucleotides match TRBD2. Trimming cost V 3 bases and J 6 bases; bases outside gene matches: 8. CDR3 length: 14 amino acids. In germline, CDR1 is GTSNPN, CDR2 SVGIG (reference sequence). The CDR3 DNA sequence: TGTGCCTGGAGAGTAACTAGCGGGATTGGCGAGCAGTACTTC. Translating gives CAWRVTSGIGEQYF.

The chain has TRBV10-3 and TRBJ2-3; 14 positions agree with TRBD2. With V trimmed by 6 bases and J by 4 bases, 3 bases remained unmatched. Germline V CDR1 and CDR2: ENHRY, SYGVKD. The CDR3 loop spans 15 amino acids. CDR3 nucleotides: TGTGCCATCAGGGGGGGACTAGCGGGAGCAGATACGCAGTATTTT. Translated: CAIRGGLAGADTQYF.

J is TRBJ2-5 and V is TRBV25-1; no reliable D call. V lost 1 base to trimming and J lost 0 bases, with 3 bases between them. Germline CDR1 MGHDK, CDR2 SYGVNS. The CDR3 is 13 residues long. CDR3 DNA sequence: TGTGCCAGCAGTGAATCCAACCAAGAGACCCAGTACTTC. Protein: CASSESNQETQYF.

The rearrangement uses TRBV5-1 and TRBJ1-3, with D perhaps matching TRBD1 (5 bases). V lost 0 bases and J lost 2, with 12 bases in between. CDR1 is SGHRS and CDR2 is YFSETQ in the germline V gene. The CDR3 runs to 16 residues. The DNA of the CDR3 is TGCGCCAGCAGCTTGGCCCAGGGATCTACTGGAAACACCATATATTTT. Its translation is CASSLAQGSTGNTIYF.

A remark on this clone: This specimen includes other DNA sequences encoding the same CDR3. The V and J genes are TRBV6-5 and TRBJ2-2; 9 bases are shared with TRBD1. The ends lost 8 bases at V and 6 bases at J; junction bases unmatched: 7. CDR3 length: 14 residues. Germline V CDR1 and CDR2: MNHEY, SVGAGI. The CDR3 coding sequence is TGTGCCAGCTCCGGGACAGGGATACCCGGGGAGCTGTTTTTT. Translated: CASSGTGIPGELFF.

The chain employs TRBV10-1 and TRBJ2-5; D perhaps matches TRBD1 (6 bases). Per germline, CDR1 WNHNN and CDR2 SYGVQD (reference sequence). The CDR3 covers 15 residues. V was cut by 2 bases and J by 2 bases, with 12 bases left in between. CDR3 sequence (DNA): TGCGCCAGCAGTGAGGGCAGGGGATGGCAAGAGACCCAGTACTTC. This codes for CASSEGRGWQETQYF.

The sample holds one count of this clone. V usage is TRBV7-2 and J usage is TRBJ2-7, with D perhaps TRBD2 (5 bases). Trimming removed 8 bases at V and 1 base at J, with 12 bases between. Germline CDR1 reads SGHTA; CDR2 reads FQGNSA. The CDR3 runs to 13 residues. DNA for the CDR3: TGTGCCAGCGAGAGGGTGGGGTCCTACGAGCAGTACTTC. It encodes CASERVGSYEQYF. Together with reference TRBV7-2 and TRBJ2-7, the CDR3 gives the full variable domain: GAGVSQSPSNKVTEKGKDVELRCDPISGHTALYWYRQSLGQGLEFLIYFQGNSAPDKSGLPSDRFSAERTGGSVSTLTIQRTQQEDSAVYLCASERVGSYEQYFGPGTRLTVT.

This clone was recorded a few times. The rearrangement uses TRBV5-1 and TRBJ2-2; tentatively, D is TRBD1 (5 bases). V was pared by 4 bases and J by 1 base, with 11 bases between. Germline loops: CDR1 SGHRS, CDR2 YFSETQ. The CDR3 length is 15 residues. The chain's CDR3 is CASSGSTVNTGELFF. DNA of the CDR3: TGCGCCAGCAGCGGATCGACAGTGAACACCGGGGAGCTGTTTTTT. Filled out from reference TRBV5-1 and TRBJ2-2, the complete variable domain reads KAGVTQTPRYLIKTRGQQVTLSCSPISGHRSVSWYQQTPGQGLQFLFEYFSETQRNKGNFPGRFSGRQFSNSRSEMNVSTLELGDSALYLCASSGSTVNTGELFFGEGSRLTVL.

This clone came up once. The chain joins TRBV29-1 to TRBJ1-1; 12 positions match TRBD1. CDR3 size: 16 residues. CDR1 is SQVTM, CDR2 ANQGSEA, per germline. The V segment lost 6 bases and the J segment 4 bases; nucleotides outside the gene matches: 12. This chain's CDR3 is CSVPPGQGAWSTEAFF. CDR3 nucleotide sequence: TGCAGCGTCCCCCCGGGACAGGGGGCATGGAGCACTGAAGCTTTCTTT.

The CDR3: CASSLPSTDTQYF. DNA of the CDR3: TGTGCCAGCAGCCTCCCTAGCACAGATACGCAGTATTTT. The chain couples TRBV28 to TRBJ2-3; D gene unclear. The germline V gene has CDR1 MDHEN and CDR2 SYDVKM. This CDR3 spans 13 amino acids. The V end was cut by 6 bases, the J end by 0 bases, with 7 bases between. The full variable domain, in which reference TRBV28 and TRBJ2-3 provide the parts outside the CDR3, is DVKVTQSSRYLVKRTGEKVFLECVQDMDHENMFWYRQDPGLGLRLIYFSYDVKMKEKGDIPEGYSVSREKKERFSLILESASTNQTSMYLCASSLPSTDTQYFGPGTRLTVL.

The V and J genes are TRBV6-1 and TRBJ2-7; 9 nucleotides agree with TRBD1. CDR1 MNHNS and CDR2 SASEGT come from the germline V gene. The V gene end was trimmed by 2 bases and the J gene end by 2 bases; junction bases not matched to a gene: 4. This CDR3 is 15 amino acids long. The chain's CDR3 is CASSETGQGPYEQYV. DNA of the CDR3: TGTGCCAGCAGTGAAACCGGACAGGGGCCCTACGAGCAGTACGTC.

The table lists this clone with a few counts. The chain carries TRBV6-6 and TRBJ1-2; 11 positions agree with TRBD1. This CDR3 contains 12 residues. Germline V gene data show CDR1 as MNHNY and CDR2 as SVGAGI (reference sequence). Trimming removed 5 bases from V and 8 bases from J; junction bases left unmatched: 1. CDR3 nucleotides: TGTGCCAGCAGTCGGACAGGGGGCGGCTACACCTTC. Translation: CASSRTGGGYTF.

The chain links TRBV30 to TRBJ2-7, with TRBD1 as a possible D gene (6 bases). Germline lookup yields CDR1 GTSNPN and CDR2 SVGIG (reference sequence). The CDR3 is 15 amino acids. Trimming shortened V by 5 bases and J by 2 bases, and 19 bases separated the two germline ends. CDR3 amino acids: CAWGQYGTMTYEQYF. The CDR3 region has the DNA TGTGCCTGGGGACAGTACGGGACAATGACCTACGAGCAGTACTTC.

CDR3: CSVRGNYGYTF. The CDR3 DNA reads TGCAGTGTTCGAGGGAACTATGGCTACACCTTC. The chain employs TRBV20-1 and TRBJ1-2; D gene uncertain. The CDR3 spans 11 residues. The V gene's germline CDR1 is DFQATT and CDR2 SNEGSKA (reference sequence). V was pared by 7 bases and J by 2 bases, with 8 bases between.

The chain is built from TRBV5-1 and TRBJ2-3; 9 nucleotides align to TRBD2. Germline-derived CDR1 and CDR2 are SGHRS and YFSETQ. The CDR3 runs 15 residues. V gave up 0 bases and J gave up 3 bases; unmatched junction bases: 2. The CDR3 sequence: CASSLGLAATDTQYF. The CDR3 DNA follows: TGCGCCAGCAGCTTGGGACTAGCGGCAACAGATACGCAGTATTTT.